Sequencing of this TCR beta chain was carried out in a study of identical twins. This CDR3 comprises 15 residues. CDR1 is DFQATT and CDR2 is SNEGSKA in the germline V gene (reference sequence). The trim removed 5 bases at V and 8 bases at J, leaving 12 bases unmatched. This clonotype was detected many times. One entry per CDR3 protein results from TCRdb running MiXCR on the 5' RACE reads. The sample lists roughly 690,000 distinct CDR3 sequences, approximately 22% occurring once. The sample also formed part of further work on T cells expressing NK-cell markers.

The chain uses TRBV20-1 and TRBJ2-3; 11 bases fit TRBD2. Sample: PBMCs. The TCR comes from a woman younger than 35 in good health. The CDR3 DNA is TGCAGTGCTGAGGAGGGACTAGCGGTGCTTCGTACGCAGTATTTT. It yields the protein CSAEEGLAVLRTQYF.